These 12 T cell receptor beta chains were all obtained from the same sample, sequenced in a study of T cells in Graves' hyperthyroidism and ophthalmopathy. From RNA transcripts, TCR beta CDR3 regions were amplified. HTBI primers were the set used in a first-round RT-PCR of the TCR CDR3. TCRdb re-derived calls from the multiplex PCR reads in MiXCR, one entry per CDR3 protein. This table has a few hundred thousand distinct CDR3 sequences, 12% to 15% appearing once. The source material was blood. Every receptor here comes from a woman in her 40s with Graves' hyperthyroidism.

The table lists this clonotype with many counts. V gene TRBV13 combines with J gene TRBJ2-2, with a tentative D call TRBD2 (6 bases). The germline V gene has CDR1 PRHDT and CDR2 FYEKMQ (reference sequence). V was cut by 7 bases and J by 0 bases, with 9 bases left in between. There are 14 residues in the CDR3. The chain's CDR3 is CASTEGTNTGELFF. The CDR3 coding sequence is TGTGCCAGCACGGAGGGGACGAACACCGGGGAGCTGTTTTTT.

This clonotype was counted ten times or more. The CDR3 bases are TGTGCCAGCTCACGATACGGGACGGCGGAACACGAGCAGTACTTC. Translated, it gives CASSRYGTAEHEQYF. This chain joins TRBV18 and TRBJ2-7; D could derive from TRBD1 or TRBD2 (5 bases each). Per the germline V gene, CDR1 is KGHSH and CDR2 is LQKENI. CDR3 length: 15 amino acids. V was shortened by 4 bases and J by 5 bases, with 18 bases between the two germline ends.

This clonotype was seen at least ten times. This chain connects TRBV28 to TRBJ1-5; the D gene is possibly TRBD1 (5 bases). CDR3 size: 17 residues. The germline V and J ends were trimmed by 5 bases and 8 bases, with 25 bases remaining between them. Germline CDR1 is MDHEN and CDR2 is SYDVKM. The CDR3 loop reads CASSLPGRSPVMEPQHF. The CDR3 nucleotides are TGTGCCAGCAGTCTTCCGGGACGGTCGCCCGTGATGGAGCCCCAGCATTTT. The complete variable domain, with remaining parts taken from reference TRBV28 and TRBJ1-5, reads DVKVTQSSRYLVKRTGEKVFLECVQDMDHENMFWYRQDPGLGLRLIYFSYDVKMKEKGDIPEGYSVSREKKERFSLILESASTNQTSMYLCASSLPGRSPVMEPQHFGDGTRLSIL.

In its sample, this clonotype was seen many times. The chain carries TRBV27 and TRBJ2-3; 8 bases agree with TRBD2. In germline, CDR1 is MNHEY, CDR2 SMNVEV (reference sequence). The CDR3 contains 17 residues. V shed 7 bases, J shed 2 bases, and the junction held 14 bases outside the gene matches. The CDR3 reads CASTTSGAGASTDTQYF. For the CDR3, the DNA is TGTGCCAGCACCACTTCAGGAGCGGGAGCTTCCACAGATACGCAGTATTTT.

This clonotype was observed at least ten times. This chain connects TRBV28 to TRBJ2-1; 10 bases are a match to TRBD2. V trimming: 3 bases; J trimming: 0 bases; junction bases outside the gene matches: 11. This CDR3 has 19 amino acids. The germline V gene encodes CDR1 MDHEN and CDR2 SYDVKM. This CDR3 is CASSLPSGRWGSSYNEQFF. The DNA of the CDR3 is TGTGCCAGCAGTTTGCCTAGCGGGAGATGGGGAAGCTCCTACAATGAGCAGTTCTTC.

V gene TRBV11-1 combines with J gene TRBJ2-7; 11 bases fit TRBD2. Germline trimming cut 9 bases from V and 4 bases from J; bases unmatched to any gene: 14. This CDR3 comprises 16 residues. Germline V gene lookup returns CDR1 SGHAT and CDR2 FQDESV (reference sequence). The CDR3 bases are TGTGCCAGTACTAGCGGGAGAAACGGTATTGGATACGAGCAGTACTTC. Amino acids: CASTSGRNGIGYEQYF.

This clonotype was counted many times. The V and J genes are TRBV3-1 and TRBJ1-1; TRBD1 aligns across 9 bases. Germline trimming cut 3 bases from V and 7 bases from J; bases unmatched to any gene: 0. The CDR3 is 12 amino acids. Germline V gives CDR1 LGHDT, CDR2 YNNKEL (reference sequence). Here the CDR3 DNA reads TGTGCCAGCAGCCAGGGACAGGGTGAAGCTTTCTTT. Its translation: CASSQGQGEAFF. Complete variable domain (other parts from reference TRBV3-1 and TRBJ1-1): DTAVSQTPKYLVTQMGNDKSIKCEQNLGHDTMYWYKQDSKKFLKIMFSYNNKELIINETVPNRFSPKSPDKAHLNLHINSLELGDSAVYFCASSQGQGEAFFGQGTRLTVV.

This clonotype was seen many times. The chain combines TRBV2 with TRBJ2-1; no reliable D call. The CDR3 consists of 13 residues. The germline V and J ends were trimmed by 2 bases and 7 bases, with 9 bases remaining between them. Germline-derived CDR1 and CDR2 are SNHLY and FYNNEI. The CDR3 protein is CASSEISGNEQFF. The CDR3 nucleotides are TGTGCCAGCAGTGAAATCTCCGGAAATGAGCAGTTCTTC.

This clonotype was seen at least ten times. The chain has TRBV29-1 and TRBJ1-1; D not resolved. Germline V gene sequence: CDR1 SQVTM, CDR2 ANQGSEA. V lost 5 bases and J lost 0, with 10 bases in between. This CDR3 has 13 residues. The DNA of the CDR3 is TGCAGCGTTTCCGAGGAGATGAACACTGAAGCTTTCTTT. Translating gives CSVSEEMNTEAFF.

This clonotype has only a few counts. The chain uses TRBV20-1 and TRBJ2-1; 11 positions match TRBD2. Trimming at V came to 5 bases and at J to 5 bases, leaving 5 bases not matched to a gene. Germline V gives CDR1 DFQATT, CDR2 SNEGSKA (reference sequence). CDR3 length: 14 amino acids. For the CDR3, the DNA is TGCAGTGCTCTTAGCGGGAGGGCCCACAATGAGCAGTTCTTC. It codes for CSALSGRAHNEQFF.

The table lists this clonotype with many counts. The V and J genes are TRBV7-9 and TRBJ2-7; 9 positions agree with TRBD2. The V gene's germline CDR1 is SEHNR and CDR2 FQNEAQ (reference sequence). With 1 base clipped from V and 5 bases from J, the junction kept 6 bases outside the gene matches. The CDR3 contains 15 residues. The CDR3 DNA reads as TGTGCCAGCAGCTTAGGAGTAGCGGGAGTCGACGAGCAGTACTTC. Protein product: CASSLGVAGVDEQYF.

In this sample, this clonotype turned up many times. The rearrangement links TRBV20-1 to TRBJ1-1; D remains ambiguous. The germline V gene has CDR1 DFQATT and CDR2 SNEGSKA (reference sequence). The CDR3 is 13 residues long. Trimming took off 1 base at V and 0 bases at J, with 6 bases between the two ends. The CDR3 region has the DNA TGCAGTGCTAGAGGACCGCTGAACACTGAAGCTTTCTTT. It yields the protein CSARGPLNTEAFF.